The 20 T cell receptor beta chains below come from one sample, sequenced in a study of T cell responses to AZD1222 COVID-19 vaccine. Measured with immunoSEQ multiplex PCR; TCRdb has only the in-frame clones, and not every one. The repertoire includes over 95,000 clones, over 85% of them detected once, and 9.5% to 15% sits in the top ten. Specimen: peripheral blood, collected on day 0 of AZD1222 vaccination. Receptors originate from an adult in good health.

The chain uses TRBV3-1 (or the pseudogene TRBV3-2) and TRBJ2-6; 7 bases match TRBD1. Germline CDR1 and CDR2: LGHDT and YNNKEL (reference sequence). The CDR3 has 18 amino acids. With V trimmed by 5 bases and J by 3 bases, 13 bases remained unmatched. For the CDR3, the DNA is TGTGCCAGCAGCAATCTCAGGGGGAAGTCAGATGGGGCCAACGTCCTGACTTTC. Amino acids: CASSNLRGKSDGANVLTF.

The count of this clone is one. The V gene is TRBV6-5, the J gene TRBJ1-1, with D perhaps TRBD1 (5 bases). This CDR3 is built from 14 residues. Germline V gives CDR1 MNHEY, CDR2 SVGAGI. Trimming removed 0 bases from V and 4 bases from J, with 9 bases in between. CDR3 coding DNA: TGTGCCAGCAGTTACTCGAGGGGAGGCACTGAAGCTTTCTTT. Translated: CASSYSRGGTEAFF.

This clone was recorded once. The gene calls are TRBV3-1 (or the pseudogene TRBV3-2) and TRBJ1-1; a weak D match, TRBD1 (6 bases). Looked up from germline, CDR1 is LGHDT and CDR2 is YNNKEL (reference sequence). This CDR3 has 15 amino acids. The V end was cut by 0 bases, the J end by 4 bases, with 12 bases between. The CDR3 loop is CASSQDGTTTTEAFF. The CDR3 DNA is TGTGCCAGCAGCCAAGATGGGACAACCACCACTGAAGCTTTCTTT.

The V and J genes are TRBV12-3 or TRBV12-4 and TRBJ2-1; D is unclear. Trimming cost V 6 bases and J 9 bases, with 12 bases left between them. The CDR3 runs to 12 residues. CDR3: CASSSTTVEQFF. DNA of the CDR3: TGTGCCAGCAGCTCTACTACCGTTGAGCAGTTCTTC.

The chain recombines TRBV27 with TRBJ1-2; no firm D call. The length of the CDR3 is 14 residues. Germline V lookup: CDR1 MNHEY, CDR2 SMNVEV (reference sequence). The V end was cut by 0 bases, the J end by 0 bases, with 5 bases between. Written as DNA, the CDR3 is TGTGCCAGCAGTTTATCTGGCACTAACTATGGCTACACCTTC. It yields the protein CASSLSGTNYGYTF.

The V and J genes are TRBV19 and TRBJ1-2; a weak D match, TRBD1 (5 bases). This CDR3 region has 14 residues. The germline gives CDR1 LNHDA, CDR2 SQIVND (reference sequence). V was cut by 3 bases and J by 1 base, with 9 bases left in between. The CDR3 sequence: CASSIRDGNYGYTF. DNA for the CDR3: TGTGCCAGTAGTATCAGGGACGGTAACTATGGCTACACCTTC. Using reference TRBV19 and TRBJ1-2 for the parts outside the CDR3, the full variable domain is DGGITQSPKYLFRKEGQNVTLSCEQNLNHDAMYWYRQDPGQGLRLIYYSQIVNDFQKGDIAEGYSVSREKKESFPLTVTSAQKNPTAFYLCASSIRDGNYGYTFGSGTRLTVV.

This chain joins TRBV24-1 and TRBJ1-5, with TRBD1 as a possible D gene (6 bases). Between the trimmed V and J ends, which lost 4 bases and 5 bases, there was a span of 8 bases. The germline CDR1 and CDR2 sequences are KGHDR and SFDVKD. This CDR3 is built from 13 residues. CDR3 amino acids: CATSEQGDQPQHF. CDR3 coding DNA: TGTGCCACCAGTGAACAGGGTGATCAGCCCCAGCATTTT.

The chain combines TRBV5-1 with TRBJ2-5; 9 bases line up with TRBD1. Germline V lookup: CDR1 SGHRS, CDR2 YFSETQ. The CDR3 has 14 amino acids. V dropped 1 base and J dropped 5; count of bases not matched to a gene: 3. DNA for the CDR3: TGCGCCAGCAGCTTGAGACAGGGGGAGGAGACCCAGTACTTC. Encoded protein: CASSLRQGEETQYF.

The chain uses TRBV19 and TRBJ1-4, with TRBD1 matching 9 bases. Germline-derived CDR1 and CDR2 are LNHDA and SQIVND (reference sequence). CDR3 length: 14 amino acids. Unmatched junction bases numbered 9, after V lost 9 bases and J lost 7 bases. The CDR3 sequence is CASRTGVLSEKLFF. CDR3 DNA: TGTGCCAGCCGGACAGGGGTTCTGTCTGAAAAACTGTTTTTT.

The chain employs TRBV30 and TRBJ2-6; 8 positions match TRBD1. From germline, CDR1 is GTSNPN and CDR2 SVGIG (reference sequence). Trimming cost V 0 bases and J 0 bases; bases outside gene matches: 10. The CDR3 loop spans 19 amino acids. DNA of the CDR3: TGTGCCTGGAGTGTAATTCTGAGCAGGGGGCCCTCTGGGGCCAACGTCCTGACTTTC. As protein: CAWSVILSRGPSGANVLTF.

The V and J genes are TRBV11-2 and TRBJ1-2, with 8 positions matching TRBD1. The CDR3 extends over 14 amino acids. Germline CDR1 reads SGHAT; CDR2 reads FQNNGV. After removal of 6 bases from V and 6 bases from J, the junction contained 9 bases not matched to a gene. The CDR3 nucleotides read TGTGCCAGCAGACCAGGGGGCGCATCAAATGGCTACACCTTC. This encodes CASRPGGASNGYTF.

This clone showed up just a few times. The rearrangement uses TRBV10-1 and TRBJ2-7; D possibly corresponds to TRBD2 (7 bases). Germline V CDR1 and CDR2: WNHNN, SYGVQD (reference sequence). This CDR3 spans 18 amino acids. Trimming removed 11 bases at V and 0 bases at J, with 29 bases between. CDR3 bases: TGCGCCGGCAAGTTCGGGGGGCCCACCCTCCGAAGCTCCTACGAGCAGTACTTC. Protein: CAGKFGGPTLRSSYEQYF.

This CDR3 reads CASSLGGTGREEQYF. The CDR3 region has the DNA TGTGCCAGCAGCCTGGGTGGGACAGGGAGGGAAGAGCAGTACTTC. The chain links TRBV5-6 to TRBJ2-7; TRBD1 aligns across 9 bases. The CDR3 loop spans 15 amino acids. Germline values: CDR1 SGHDT, CDR2 YYEEEE. V lost 4 bases and J lost 7; bases outside the gene matches: 12.

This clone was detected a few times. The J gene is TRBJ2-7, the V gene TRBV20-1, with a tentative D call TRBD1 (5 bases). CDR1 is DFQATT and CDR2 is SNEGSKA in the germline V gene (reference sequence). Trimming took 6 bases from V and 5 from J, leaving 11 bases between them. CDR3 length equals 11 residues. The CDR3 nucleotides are TGCAGTGCGGAAGACAGTAACGAGCAGTACTTC. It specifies CSAEDSNEQYF.

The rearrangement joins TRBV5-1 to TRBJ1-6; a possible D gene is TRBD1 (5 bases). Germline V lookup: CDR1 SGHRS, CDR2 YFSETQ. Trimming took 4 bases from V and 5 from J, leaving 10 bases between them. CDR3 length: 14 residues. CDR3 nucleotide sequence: TGCGCCAGCAGCACGACAGTAGATAATTCACCCCTCCACTTT. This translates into CASSTTVDNSPLHF.

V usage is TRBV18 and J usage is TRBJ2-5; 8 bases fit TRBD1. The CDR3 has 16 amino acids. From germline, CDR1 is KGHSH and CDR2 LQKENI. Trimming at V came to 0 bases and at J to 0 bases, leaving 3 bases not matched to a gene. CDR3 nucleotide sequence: TGTGCCAGCTCACCACCTAACAGGGGGTACCAAGAGACCCAGTACTTC. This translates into CASSPPNRGYQETQYF.

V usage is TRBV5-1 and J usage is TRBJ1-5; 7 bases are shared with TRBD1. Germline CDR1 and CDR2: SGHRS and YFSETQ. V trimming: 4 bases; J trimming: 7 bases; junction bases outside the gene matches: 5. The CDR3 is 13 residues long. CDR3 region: CASSEGAGQPQHF. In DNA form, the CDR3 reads TGCGCCAGCAGCGAGGGGGCAGGACAGCCCCAGCATTTT. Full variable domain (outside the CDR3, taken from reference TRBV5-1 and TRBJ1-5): KAGVTQTPRYLIKTRGQQVTLSCSPISGHRSVSWYQQTPGQGLQFLFEYFSETQRNKGNFPGRFSGRQFSNSRSEMNVSTLELGDSALYLCASSEGAGQPQHFGDGTRLSIL.

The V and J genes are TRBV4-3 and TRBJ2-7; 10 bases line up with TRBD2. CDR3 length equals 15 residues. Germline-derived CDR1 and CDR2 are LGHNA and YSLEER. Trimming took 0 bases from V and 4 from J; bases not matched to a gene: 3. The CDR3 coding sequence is TGCGCCAGCAGCCAAGATCGAGCGGGAGGGTACGAGCAGTACTTC. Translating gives CASSQDRAGGYEQYF.

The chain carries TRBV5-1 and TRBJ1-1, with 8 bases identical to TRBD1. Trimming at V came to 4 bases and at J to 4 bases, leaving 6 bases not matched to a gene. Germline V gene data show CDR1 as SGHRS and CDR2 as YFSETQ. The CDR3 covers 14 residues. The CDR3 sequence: CASSRGTGATEAFF. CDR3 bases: TGCGCCAGCAGCCGAGGGACAGGCGCCACTGAAGCTTTCTTT.

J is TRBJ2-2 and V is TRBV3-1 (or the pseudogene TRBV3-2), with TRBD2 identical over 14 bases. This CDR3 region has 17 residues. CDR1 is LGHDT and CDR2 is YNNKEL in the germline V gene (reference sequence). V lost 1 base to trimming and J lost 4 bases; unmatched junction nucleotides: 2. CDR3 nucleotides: TGTGCCAGCAGCCAAGCCGGACTAGCGGGGGGCACCGGGGAGCTGTTTTTT. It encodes CASSQAGLAGGTGELFF.